A selection of T cell receptor beta chains follows, all from one sample in a study of regulatory T cells in long-lasting Graves disease. TCRdb itself ran the multiplex PCR reads through MiXCR, one entry per CDR3 protein. The table shows fewer than 500,000 distinct CDR3 sequences, with roughly 16% occurring only once. These data were also filed under a second study, of T cells in Graves' hyperthyroidism and ophthalmopathy.

Here the sequenced sample was peripheral blood mononuclear cells (PBMCs), taken at new diagnosis, from a patient treated with antithyroid drugs. Every receptor here comes from a man aged 40-55 years with Graves disease. The CDR3 runs from the conserved cysteine through the conserved F or W. Fields, in order: D gene, clone size, J gene, V gene, CDR3 DNA, CDR3 protein. The D gene is left open where the match is weak. Not every row has a clone size; where given, it reads once, few, many or a size class.

d_call: -; clone_size: few; j_call: TRBJ2-1; v_call: TRBV6-2/TRBV6-3; cdr3_nt: TGTGCCAGCAGTTACGCTCGGCTAGCAGCTTACAATGAGCAGTTCTTC; cdr3_aa: CASSYARLAAYNEQFF
d_call: -; clone_size: -; j_call: TRBJ2-7; v_call: TRBV12-3/TRBV12-4; cdr3_nt: TGTGCCAGCAGCTTCTGGGGCTACGAGCAGTACTTC; cdr3_aa: CASSFWGYEQYF
d_call: -; clone_size: -; j_call: TRBJ2-7; v_call: TRBV10-3; cdr3_nt: TGTGCCATCAGTGAGCGGAGGGGAAAGTACGAGCAGTACTTC; cdr3_aa: CAISERRGKYEQYF
d_call: -; clone_size: -; j_call: TRBJ2-1; v_call: TRBV29-1; cdr3_nt: TGCAGCGTTCGGCAATACAATGAGCAGTTCTTC; cdr3_aa: CSVRQYNEQFF
d_call: -; clone_size: many; j_call: TRBJ1-2; v_call: TRBV20-1; cdr3_nt: TGCAGTGCTAGAGATAGGCGGGGCCACTATGGCTACACCTTC; cdr3_aa: CSARDRRGHYGYTF
d_call: -; clone_size: few; j_call: TRBJ2-3; v_call: TRBV29-1; cdr3_nt: TGCAGCGTTGAAGACCGGACCCTGAGGAAGCCTGTTAACCAGTATTTT; cdr3_aa: CSVEDRTLRKPVNQYF
d_call: -; clone_size: -; j_call: TRBJ2-6; v_call: TRBV6-1; cdr3_nt: TGTGCCAGCGGGTGGGGGCGGACTGGGGCCAACGTCCTGACTTTC; cdr3_aa: CASGWGRTGANVLTF
d_call: -; clone_size: -; j_call: TRBJ2-2; v_call: TRBV10-2; cdr3_nt: TGCGCCAGCAGTGCCCAGAACCGGGTCGCGAACACCGGGGAGCTGTTTTTT; cdr3_aa: CASSAQNRVANTGELFF
d_call: TRBD1; clone_size: many; j_call: TRBJ1-1; v_call: TRBV2; cdr3_nt: TGTGCCAGCAGTGAATCCCTCGGGACAGTAAACACTGAAGCTTTCTTT; cdr3_aa: CASSESLGTVNTEAFF
d_call: -; clone_size: many; j_call: TRBJ2-2; v_call: TRBV7-8; cdr3_nt: TGTGCCAGCAGCTTAGCCCCCAGCACCGGGGAGCTGTTTTTT; cdr3_aa: CASSLAPSTGELFF
d_call: -; clone_size: many; j_call: TRBJ1-2; v_call: TRBV6-1; cdr3_nt: TGTGCCAGCAGTGATCCATACTATGGTTACACCTTC; cdr3_aa: CASSDPYYGYTF
d_call: TRBD1; clone_size: many; j_call: TRBJ2-7; v_call: TRBV7-9; cdr3_nt: TGTGCCAGCAGCTTAGATGGGACAGGGCCCGAGCAGTACTTC; cdr3_aa: CASSLDGTGPEQYF
d_call: -; clone_size: -; j_call: TRBJ2-5; v_call: TRBV5-1; cdr3_nt: TGCGCCAGCAGCTTGTCGGGGCGTGTGGAGACCCAGTACTTC; cdr3_aa: CASSLSGRVETQYF
d_call: TRBD2; clone_size: many; j_call: TRBJ2-7; v_call: TRBV4-1; cdr3_nt: TGCGCCAGCAGCCAGTCGGCTAGCGGGAGCTACGAGCAGTACTTC; cdr3_aa: CASSQSASGSYEQYF
d_call: -; clone_size: -; j_call: TRBJ1-2; v_call: TRBV7-9; cdr3_nt: TGTGCCAGCAGCGCGGACCGTACCGCGAGTGTTCGCTATGGCTACACCTTC; cdr3_aa: CASSADRTASVRYGYTF
d_call: -; clone_size: many; j_call: TRBJ1-5; v_call: TRBV11-2; cdr3_nt: TGTGCCAGCAGCTCAGGGAACAATCAGCCCCAGCATTTT; cdr3_aa: CASSSGNNQPQHF
d_call: TRBD1; clone_size: few; j_call: TRBJ1-6; v_call: TRBV28; cdr3_nt: TGTGCCAGCAGAGACCGGACAGGTTCCCATTCACCCCTCCACTTT; cdr3_aa: CASRDRTGSHSPLHF
d_call: -; clone_size: -; j_call: TRBJ2-7; v_call: TRBV12-5; cdr3_nt: TGTGCTAATGGCCTGATCTACGAGCAGTACTTC; cdr3_aa: CANGLIYEQYF
d_call: -; clone_size: many; j_call: TRBJ2-1; v_call: TRBV28; cdr3_nt: TGTGCCAGCAGTTTATCGTTGGGAGCTCTAAATGAGCAGTTCTTC; cdr3_aa: CASSLSLGALNEQFF
d_call: -; clone_size: -; j_call: TRBJ2-5; v_call: TRBV20-1; cdr3_nt: TGCAGCACAATGGAGAAGCAAGAGACCCAGTACTTC; cdr3_aa: CSTMEKQETQYF
d_call: TRBD1; clone_size: many; j_call: TRBJ2-1; v_call: TRBV6-2/TRBV6-3; cdr3_nt: TGTGCCAGTCTACTACACCGACAGGGGGCTTATAGTGAGCAGTTCTTC; cdr3_aa: CASLLHRQGAYSEQFF
d_call: TRBD1; clone_size: many; j_call: TRBJ2-7; v_call: TRBV2; cdr3_nt: TGTGCCAGCAGGTACGGAGGACAGGGGTGGGAGCAGTACTTC; cdr3_aa: CASRYGGQGWEQYF
d_call: TRBD2; clone_size: many; j_call: TRBJ2-7; v_call: TRBV7-9; cdr3_nt: TGTGCCAGCAGCTTAAACGATCGGCTAGCGGGAGGAGCATACGAGCAGTACTTC; cdr3_aa: CASSLNDRLAGGAYEQYF
d_call: -; clone_size: -; j_call: TRBJ1-4; v_call: TRBV19; cdr3_nt: TGTGCCAGTAGTGATGCCGGTCGGCTGTTTTTT; cdr3_aa: CASSDAGRLFF
d_call: TRBD2; clone_size: few; j_call: TRBJ2-7; v_call: TRBV7-9; cdr3_nt: TGTGCCAGCAGCCCGGGGGGGACAAACCCATACGAGCAGTACTTC; cdr3_aa: CASSPGGTNPYEQYF
d_call: TRBD1; clone_size: many; j_call: TRBJ2-5; v_call: TRBV6-2/TRBV6-3; cdr3_nt: TGTGCCAGCAGTTACACAGGGGGAGTAGGAGAGACCCAGTACTTC; cdr3_aa: CASSYTGGVGETQYF
d_call: TRBD1; clone_size: -; j_call: TRBJ2-6; v_call: TRBV9; cdr3_nt: TGTGCCAGCAGCTCCCGGGACAGGCTTTCTGGGGCCAACGTCCTGACTTTC; cdr3_aa: CASSSRDRLSGANVLTF